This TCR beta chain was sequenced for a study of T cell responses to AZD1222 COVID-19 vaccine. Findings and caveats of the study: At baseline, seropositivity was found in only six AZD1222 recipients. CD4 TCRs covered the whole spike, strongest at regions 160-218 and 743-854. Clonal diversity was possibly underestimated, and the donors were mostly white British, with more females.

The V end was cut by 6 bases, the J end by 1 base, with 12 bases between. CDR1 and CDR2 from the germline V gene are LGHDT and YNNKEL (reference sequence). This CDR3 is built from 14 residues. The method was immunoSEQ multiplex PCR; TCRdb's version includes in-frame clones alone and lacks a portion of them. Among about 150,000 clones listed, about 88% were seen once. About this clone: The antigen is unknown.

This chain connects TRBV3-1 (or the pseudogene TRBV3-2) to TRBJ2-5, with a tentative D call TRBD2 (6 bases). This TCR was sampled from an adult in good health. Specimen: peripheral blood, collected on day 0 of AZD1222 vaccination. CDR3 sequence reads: CASRGVGGQETQYF. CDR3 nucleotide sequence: TGTGCCAGCAGGGGGGTCGGGGGCCAAGAGACCCAGTACTTC.